This entry lists 18 T cell receptor beta chains sequenced from one sample in a study of monozygotic twins with cystic fibrosis. Data came from immunoSEQ multiplex PCR; TCRdb stores just in-frame clones and leaves some out. The sample lists about 19,000 clones; about 97% were seen once. The sequenced sample was blood. The receptor set was obtained from a woman in her thirties with cystic fibrosis.

The CDR3 DNA reads TGTGCCAGCAGTGCGAGTGGGGTCCGCGGCTACGAGCAGTACTTC. Translating it yields CASSASGVRGYEQYF. This chain joins TRBV2 and TRBJ2-7; the D is unclear. The V gene lost 4 bases and the J gene lost 3 bases, with 16 bases spanning the gap. The CDR3 spans 15 residues. CDR1 and CDR2 (germline): SNHLY, FYNNEI.

The chain carries TRBV2 and TRBJ2-7, with D unclear. Trimming cost V 3 bases and J 5 bases, with 5 bases left between them. This CDR3 contains 11 residues. Germline-derived CDR1 and CDR2 are SNHLY and FYNNEI. The DNA of the CDR3 is TGTGCCAGCAGTGATGAAGACGAGCAGTACTTC. Translated: CASSDEDEQYF.

This clone turned up a few times. V and J are TRBV28 and TRBJ1-4; perhaps TRBD1 as D (5 bases). Trimming cost V 2 bases and J 8 bases, with 9 bases left between them. Germline assignment: CDR1 MDHEN and CDR2 SYDVKM. The CDR3 spans 13 residues. CDR3 in DNA: TGTGCCAGCAGTTTAGAAGGGGAAGAAAAACTGTTTTTT. It translates to CASSLEGEEKLFF.

The V and J genes are TRBV5-1 and TRBJ2-1; tentatively, D is TRBD1 or TRBD2 (6 bases each). CDR3 length equals 15 residues. Germline V gene data show CDR1 as SGHRS and CDR2 as YFSETQ. V shed 5 bases and J shed 6 bases, with 18 bases lying between them. The CDR3 region is CASRVGGRGFNEQFF. CDR3 bases: TGCGCCAGCAGGGTCGGGGGCCGGGGCTTCAATGAGCAGTTCTTC.

The chain's CDR3 is CASSQDRPSGSSYEQYF. The CDR3, as DNA: TGCGCCAGCAGCCAAGATCGGCCTAGCGGAAGCTCCTACGAGCAGTACTTC. The rearrangement joins TRBV4-1 to TRBJ2-7; 7 nucleotides agree with TRBD2. CDR1 and CDR2 (germline): MGHRA, YSYEKL. Unmatched junction bases numbered 8, after V lost 0 bases and J lost 0 bases. CDR3 length: 17 residues.

This clone was counted between two and nine times. The chain links TRBV4-3 to TRBJ1-3; tentative D call: TRBD1 (6 bases). Germline V gene lookup returns CDR1 LGHNA and CDR2 YSLEER. There are 17 residues in the CDR3. Between the trimmed V and J ends, which lost 1 base and 4 bases, there was a span of 17 bases. This CDR3 is CASSQGSPGGGGNTIYF. CDR3 nucleotide sequence: TGCGCCAGCAGCCAAGGATCCCCGGGCGGGGGCGGAAACACCATATATTTT.

Of note for this clone: A junction end diverges from the germline sequence, so it may reflect a read error. CDR3 loop: CATDPGTGAFF. CDR3 sequence (DNA): TGTGCCACCGACCCCGGGACTGGAGCTTTCTTT. The V call is TRBV6-5, the J call TRBJ1-1; possibly TRBD1 for D (5 bases). This CDR3 has 11 residues. From germline, CDR1 is MNHEY and CDR2 SVGAGI.

This chain uses TRBV15 with TRBJ2-7; D is possibly TRBD2 (5 bases). The CDR3 is 14 residues long. Germline CDR1 reads LNHNV; CDR2 reads YYDKDF (reference sequence). Trimming cost V 1 base and J 5 bases, with 12 bases left between them. The CDR3 loop reads CATSRGELRDEQYF. CDR3 nucleotides: TGTGCCACCAGCAGAGGGGAGCTGCGGGACGAGCAGTACTTC.

The chain recombines TRBV4-2 with TRBJ2-2; TRBD2 is a possible D gene (5 bases). Trimming removed 1 base from V and 2 bases from J, with 8 bases in between. Germline loops: CDR1 LGHNA, CDR2 YNFKEQ. The CDR3 has 15 amino acids. In DNA form, the CDR3 reads TGTGCCAGCAGCCAAGGACGACTAAACACCGGGGAGCTGTTTTTT. Translating gives CASSQGRLNTGELFF.

The count of this clone is one. The rearrangement joins TRBV7-9 to TRBJ2-5; 10 nucleotides line up with TRBD2. Unmatched junction bases numbered 18, after V lost 3 bases and J lost 5 bases. CDR1 and CDR2 (germline): SEHNR, FQNEAQ (reference sequence). CDR3 length: 19 amino acids. The CDR3 spells CASSFVSGSSGGPRETQYF. CDR3 nucleotide sequence: TGTGCCAGCAGCTTTGTCAGTGGATCTAGCGGGGGCCCCCGGGAGACCCAGTACTTC.

The CDR3: CATSSRTGSYTF. As DNA, the CDR3 is TGTGCCACCAGCAGTCGGACAGGGTCCTACACCTTC. The chain uses TRBV15 and TRBJ1-2, with 8 bases fitting TRBD1. The CDR3 loop spans 12 amino acids. Per the germline V gene, CDR1 is LNHNV and CDR2 is YYDKDF (reference sequence). Germline trimming cut 3 bases from V and 10 bases from J; bases unmatched to any gene: 4.

This chain joins TRBV7-9 and TRBJ2-3; D not resolved. CDR3 size: 12 residues. CDR1 SEHNR and CDR2 FQNEAQ come from the germline V gene (reference sequence). Trimming stripped 5 bases from V and 7 bases from J, with 10 bases between. In DNA, the CDR3 is TGTGCCAGCAGCCCGACTCTCAATACGCAGTATTTT. Its protein product is CASSPTLNTQYF.

The J gene is TRBJ2-3, the V gene TRBV6-1, with a tentative D call TRBD2 (5 bases). The germline gives CDR1 MNHNS, CDR2 SASEGT. V was shortened by 2 bases and J by 4 bases, with 13 bases between the two germline ends. The CDR3 has 15 amino acids. In DNA form, the CDR3 reads TGTGCCAGCAGTGAAAGTTCGGGAATTTCAGATACGCAGTATTTT. This encodes CASSESSGISDTQYF.

The chain couples TRBV18 to TRBJ1-1; D may be TRBD1 (5 bases). The CDR3 is 17 residues long. Germline CDR1 KGHSH, CDR2 LQKENI. V shed 3 bases and J shed 1 base, with 18 bases lying between them. CDR3 sequence (DNA): TGTGCCAGCTCACCCGGGGCCCTATGGTCTCCGAACACTGAAGCTTTCTTT. Translation gives CASSPGALWSPNTEAFF.

The chain couples TRBV4-1 to TRBJ1-1; D is undetermined. V was shortened by 1 base and J by 8 bases, with 17 bases between the two germline ends. The CDR3 is made up of 15 amino acids. Germline lookup yields CDR1 MGHRA and CDR2 YSYEKL. The CDR3 DNA follows: TGCGCCAGCAGCCAAGGGATACCCTGGTACAAAGAAGCTTTCTTT. It translates to CASSQGIPWYKEAFF.

The chain links TRBV28 to TRBJ1-2, with no clear D. Trimming removed 5 bases at V and 7 bases at J, with 8 bases between. Germline V gene lookup returns CDR1 MDHEN and CDR2 SYDVKM. This CDR3 comprises 11 residues. CDR3 protein: CASSTGSGYTF. DNA of the CDR3: TGTGCCAGCAGTACTGGGAGTGGCTACACCTTC.

V is TRBV20-1 and J is TRBJ1-4; D is ambiguous. Germline V gives CDR1 DFQATT, CDR2 SNEGSKA (reference sequence). V lost 3 bases and J 4 bases, leaving 3 bases between the germline ends. The CDR3 contains 11 residues. The CDR3 nucleotides are TGCAGTGCTAGTATTAATGAAAAACTGTTTTTT. It yields the protein CSASINEKLFF.

The chain employs TRBV11-3 and TRBJ2-7, with D hard to call. The CDR3 spans 13 residues. V was trimmed by 2 bases and J by 0 bases, leaving 5 bases between them. Germline V gene lookup returns CDR1 SGHNT and CDR2 YENEEA. CDR3 protein: CASSLWVSYEQYF. CDR3 bases: TGTGCCAGCAGCTTATGGGTCTCCTACGAGCAGTACTTC.